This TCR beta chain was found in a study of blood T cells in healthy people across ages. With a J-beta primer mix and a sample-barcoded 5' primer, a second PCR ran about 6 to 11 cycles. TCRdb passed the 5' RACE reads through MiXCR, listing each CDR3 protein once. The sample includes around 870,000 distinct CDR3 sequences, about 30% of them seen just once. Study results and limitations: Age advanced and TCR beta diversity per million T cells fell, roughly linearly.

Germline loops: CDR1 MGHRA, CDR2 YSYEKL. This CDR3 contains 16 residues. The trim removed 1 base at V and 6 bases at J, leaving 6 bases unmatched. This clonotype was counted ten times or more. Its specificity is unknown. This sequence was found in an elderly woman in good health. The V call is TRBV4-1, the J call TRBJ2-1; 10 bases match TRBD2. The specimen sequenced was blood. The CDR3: CASSQGISGGFNEQFF. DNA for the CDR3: TGCGCCAGCAGCCAAGGAATTAGCGGGGGGTTCAATGAGCAGTTCTTC.